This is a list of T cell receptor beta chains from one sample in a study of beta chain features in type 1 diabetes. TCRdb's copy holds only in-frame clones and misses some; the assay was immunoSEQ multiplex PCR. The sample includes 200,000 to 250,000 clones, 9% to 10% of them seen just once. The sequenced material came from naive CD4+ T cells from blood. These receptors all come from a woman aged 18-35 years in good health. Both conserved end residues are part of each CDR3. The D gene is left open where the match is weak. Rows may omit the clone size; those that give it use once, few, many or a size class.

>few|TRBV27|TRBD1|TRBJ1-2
CASRMGQNYGYTF
TGTGCCAGCAGGATGGGACAGAACTATGGCTACACCTTC
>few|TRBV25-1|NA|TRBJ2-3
CASSERWTDTQYF
TGTGCCAGCAGTGAACGGTGGACAGATACGCAGTATTTT
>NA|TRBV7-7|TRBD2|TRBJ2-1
CASSPRAGGHNEQFF
TGTGCCAGCAGCCCAAGAGCGGGAGGCCACAATGAGCAGTTCTTC
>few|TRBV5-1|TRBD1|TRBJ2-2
CASSLAGQGASTGELFF
TGCGCCAGCAGCTTGGCGGGACAGGGGGCTAGCACCGGGGAGCTGTTTTTT
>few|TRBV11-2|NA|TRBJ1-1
CASSSSPGNTEAFF
TGTGCCAGCAGCTCCTCCCCGGGGAACACTGAAGCTTTCTTT
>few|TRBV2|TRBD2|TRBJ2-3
CASSDLAGGTDTQYF
TGTGCCAGCAGTGACCTAGCGGGGGGCACAGATACGCAGTATTTT
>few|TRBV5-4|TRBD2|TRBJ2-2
CASSLRGGQAGELFF
TGTGCCAGCAGCTTGCGCGGGGGGCAGGCCGGGGAGCTGTTTTTT
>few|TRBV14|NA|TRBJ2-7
CASSQDLRGIMNF
TGTGCCAGCAGCCAAGATCTTAGAGGGATAATGAACTTC
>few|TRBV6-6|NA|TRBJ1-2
CASSYSRVGGYGYTF
TGTGCCAGCAGTTACTCACGGGTGGGGGGTTATGGCTACACCTTC
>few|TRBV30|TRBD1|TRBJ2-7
CAWTLGQGAFYEQYF
TGTGCCTGGACCCTTGGACAGGGGGCCTTCTACGAGCAGTACTTC
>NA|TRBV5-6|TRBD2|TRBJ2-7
CASSDFRTSGISYEQYF
TGTGCCAGCAGCGACTTTAGGACTAGCGGGATCTCCTACGAGCAGTACTTC
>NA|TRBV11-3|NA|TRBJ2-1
CASSLDGGNSYNEQFF
TGTGCCAGCAGCTTAGATGGCGGGAATTCCTACAATGAGCAGTTCTTC
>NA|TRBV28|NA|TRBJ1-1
CASSSSYGTEAFF
TGTGCCAGCAGTTCATCCTACGGCACTGAAGCTTTCTTT
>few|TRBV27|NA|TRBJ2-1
CASTSYNEQFF
TGTGCCAGCACCAGCTACAATGAGCAGTTCTTC
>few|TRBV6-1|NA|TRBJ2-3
CASSEDGTSTDTQYF
TGTGCCAGCAGTGAAGATGGGACTAGCACAGATACGCAGTATTTT
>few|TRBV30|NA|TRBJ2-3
CAWTSGQRQYF
TGTGCCTGGACTTCAGGACAGAGGCAGTATTTT
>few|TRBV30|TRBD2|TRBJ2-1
CAWRSAGGSYNEQFF
TGTGCCTGGAGATCAGCGGGGGGATCCTACAATGAGCAGTTCTTC
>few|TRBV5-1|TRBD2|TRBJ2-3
CASSRLAGGTDTQYF
TGCGCCAGCAGTCGTTTAGCGGGGGGCACAGATACGCAGTATTTT
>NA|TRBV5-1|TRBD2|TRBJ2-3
CASSLSPGLAESTDTQYF
TGCGCCAGCAGCCTGTCTCCTGGCCTAGCGGAGAGCACAGATACGCAGTATTTT
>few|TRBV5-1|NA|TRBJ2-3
CASSPDKRVYTDTQYF
TGCGCCAGCAGCCCGGACAAGCGGGTCTACACAGATACGCAGTATTTT
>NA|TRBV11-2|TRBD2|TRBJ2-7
CASSLLSVGTSGRPYEQYF
TGTGCCAGCAGCTTATTATCCGTAGGGACTAGCGGAAGACCCTACGAGCAGTACTTC
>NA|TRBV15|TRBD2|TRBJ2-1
CATSGGTSSYNEQFF
TGTGCCACCAGCGGGGGGACTAGCTCCTACAATGAGCAGTTCTTC
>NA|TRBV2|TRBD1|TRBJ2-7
CASSGDRDYEQYF
TGTGCCAGCAGTGGGGACAGGGACTACGAGCAGTACTTC
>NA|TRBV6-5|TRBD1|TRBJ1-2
CASSGTGTGYGYTF
TGTGCCAGCAGTGGAACCGGGACAGGTTATGGCTACACCTTC
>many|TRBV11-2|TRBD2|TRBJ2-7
CASSLISGRAYEQYF
TGTGCCAGCAGCTTGATTAGCGGGAGGGCCTACGAGCAGTACTTC
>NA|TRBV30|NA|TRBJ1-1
CAWSVRENTEAFF
TGTGCCTGGAGTGTACGAGAAAACACTGAAGCTTTCTTT
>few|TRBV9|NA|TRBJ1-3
CASSVDPSSGSGNTIYF
TGTGCCAGCAGCGTAGACCCCTCATCAGGGTCTGGAAACACCATATATTTT
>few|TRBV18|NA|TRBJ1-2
CASSFTGMDGYTF
TGTGCCAGCTCATTTACAGGGATGGATGGCTACACCTTC
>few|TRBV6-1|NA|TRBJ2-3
CASSEAVTTRTDTQYF
TGTGCCAGCAGTGAAGCGGTAACTACCCGCACAGATACGCAGTATTTT
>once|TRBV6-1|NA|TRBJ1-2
CAIRGGRNDGYTF
TGTGCCATCCGGGGGGGGAGAAACGATGGCTACACCTTC
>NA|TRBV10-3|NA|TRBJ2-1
CATMDLRGDNEQFF
TGTGCCACCATGGACTTGCGCGGCGACAATGAGCAGTTCTTC
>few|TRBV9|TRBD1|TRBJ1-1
CASSPHRGGTEAFF
TGTGCCAGCAGCCCTCACAGGGGGGGCACTGAAGCTTTCTTT
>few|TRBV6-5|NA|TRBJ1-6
CASSYSSRAGSPLHF
TGTGCCAGCAGTTACTCGAGTAGGGCGGGATCACCCCTCCACTTT
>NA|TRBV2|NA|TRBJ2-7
CASSEGPSYEQYF
TGTGCCAGCAGTGAAGGCCCCAGCTACGAGCAGTACTTC
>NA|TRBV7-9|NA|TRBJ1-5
CASSLVSGDGQPQHF
TGTGCCAGCAGCTTAGTGTCAGGGGATGGCCAGCCCCAGCATTTT
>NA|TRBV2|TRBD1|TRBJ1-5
CASKGQGENQPQHF
TGTGCCAGCAAAGGACAGGGTGAAAATCAGCCCCAGCATTTT
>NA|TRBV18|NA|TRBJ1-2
CASSPLRQVYGYTF
TGTGCCAGCTCACCCCTCCGACAGGTCTATGGCTACACCTTC